The clone carrying this TCR beta chain was recorded a few times. The CDR3 has 13 amino acids. Trimming shortened V by 7 bases and J by 6 bases, and 16 bases separated the two germline ends. Per the germline V gene, CDR1 is DFQATT and CDR2 is SNEGSKA (reference sequence). The sample belongs to a study of response to subunit inactivated influenza vaccine. One entry per CDR3 protein results from TCRdb running MiXCR on the RT-PCR reads. The table has more than 700,000 distinct CDR3 sequences, roughly 20% seen once; the top ten hold roughly 10%. Sequenced material: PBMCs from blood, taken less than 6 days after vaccination. The V call is TRBV20-1, the J call TRBJ2-1; maybe TRBD2 (6 bases). The sequence was collected from a man between 50 and 59 years old who received an inactivated influenza vaccine. CDR3 DNA sequence: TGCAGTGTTCACCCCGGAGGGTTCAATGAGCAGTTCTTC. It translates to CSVHPGGFNEQFF.